This T cell receptor (beta chain) was found in a study of T cell responses to AZD1222 COVID-19 vaccine. The CDR3 runs 14 residues. Germline CDR1 and CDR2: SGHTS and YDEGEE. V was clipped by 4 bases and J by 6 bases; unmatched bases: 5. Study-level points and caveats: Nearly half of spike-specific TCRs reportedly go after variant regions that carry no mutations. White British donors predominated, females outnumbered males, and clonal diversity was possibly underestimated. It was only after the peak T cell response that any repertoires were sampled.

Profiling relied on immunoSEQ multiplex PCR, and the TCRdb table lists in-frame clones only, not all of them. The sample holds approximately 220,000 clones, approximately 94% seen once. A word on this clone: Antigen specificity is unknown.

The chain joins TRBV5-8 to TRBJ2-7; 12 bases fit TRBD1. The sample in question was peripheral blood, obtained on day 0 of MenACWY control vaccination. This TCR was sampled from an adult in good health. CDR3 sequence: CASSPRDRGPEQYF. The DNA for the CDR3 is TGTGCCAGCAGCCCGCGGGACAGGGGGCCCGAGCAGTACTTC.